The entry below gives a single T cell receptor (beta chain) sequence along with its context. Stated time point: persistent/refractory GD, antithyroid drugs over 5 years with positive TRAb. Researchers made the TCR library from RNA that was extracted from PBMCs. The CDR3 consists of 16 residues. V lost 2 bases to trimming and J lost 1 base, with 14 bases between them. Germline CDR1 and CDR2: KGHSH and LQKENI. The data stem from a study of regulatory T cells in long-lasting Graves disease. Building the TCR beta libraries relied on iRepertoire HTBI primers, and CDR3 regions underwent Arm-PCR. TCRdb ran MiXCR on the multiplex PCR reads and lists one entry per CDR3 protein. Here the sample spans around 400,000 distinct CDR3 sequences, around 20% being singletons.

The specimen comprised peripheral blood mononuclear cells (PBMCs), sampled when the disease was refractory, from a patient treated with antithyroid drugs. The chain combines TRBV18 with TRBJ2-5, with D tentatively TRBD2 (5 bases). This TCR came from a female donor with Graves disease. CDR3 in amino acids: CASSPSWNGLQETQYF. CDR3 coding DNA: TGTGCCAGCTCACCATCTTGGAACGGACTCCAAGAGACCCAGTACTTC. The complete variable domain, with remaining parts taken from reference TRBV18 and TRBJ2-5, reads NAGVMQNPRHLVRRRGQEARLRCSPMKGHSHVYWYRQLPEEGLKFMVYLQKENIIDESGMPKERFSAEFPKEGPSILRIQQVVRGDSAAYFCASSPSWNGLQETQYFGPGTRLLVL.